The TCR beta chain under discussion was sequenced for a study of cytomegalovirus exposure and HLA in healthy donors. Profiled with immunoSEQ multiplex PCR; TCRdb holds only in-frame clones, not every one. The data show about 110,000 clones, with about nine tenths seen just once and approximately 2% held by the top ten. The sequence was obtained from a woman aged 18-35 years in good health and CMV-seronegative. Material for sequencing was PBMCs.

CDR3 DNA: TGTGCCACCAGCAGAAGTCGGGGGGCGGCAGATACGCAGTATTTT. Protein product: CATSRSRGAADTQYF. The V and J genes are TRBV15 and TRBJ2-3, with D tentatively TRBD2 (7 bases). V lost 2 bases, J lost 4 bases, and 13 bases lay in between. The CDR3 covers 15 residues. Germline CDR1 LNHNV, CDR2 YYDKDF (reference sequence).